This entry lists 16 T cell receptor beta chains sequenced from one sample in a study of blood T cell repertoires in COVID-19. Repertoires were generated with immunoSEQ multiplex PCR, while TCRdb's copy carries only in-frame clones and drops some. The data show some 250,000 clones, about 87% seen once. Sequencing was done on a sample of peripheral blood. The receptors were sampled from a woman aged 55-69 years with COVID-19, enrolled during active disease.

CDR3 residues: CASSQVPLGGVGDTQYF. The CDR3, as DNA: TGTGCCAGCAGCCAAGTCCCCTTAGGGGGAGTTGGAGATACGCAGTATTTT. The chain is built from TRBV3-1 (or the pseudogene TRBV3-2) and TRBJ2-3; tentatively, D is TRBD1 (6 bases). CDR3 size: 17 residues. CDR1 is LGHDT, CDR2 YNNKEL, per germline (reference sequence). Trimming removed 1 base at V and 5 bases at J, with 19 bases between.

The rearrangement links TRBV9 to TRBJ1-2; 7 nucleotides align to TRBD1. This CDR3 spans 13 amino acids. The V and J ends lost 3 bases and 7 bases, in that order; junction bases with no gene match: 6. The V gene's germline CDR1 is SGDLS and CDR2 YYNGEE. DNA for the CDR3: TGTGCCAGCAGCGCTGACAGGGTGGGTGGCTACACCTTC. As protein: CASSADRVGGYTF.

A few counts support this clone. The rearrangement links TRBV18 to TRBJ2-7, with 9 bases aligning to TRBD2. Germline CDR1 reads KGHSH; CDR2 reads LQKENI. The CDR3 contains 17 residues. After removal of 3 bases from V and 1 base from J, the junction contained 10 bases not matched to a gene. The chain's CDR3 is CASSPGLAGELSYEQYF. The CDR3 nucleotides read TGTGCCAGCTCACCGGGACTAGCAGGGGAGTTATCCTACGAGCAGTACTTC.

V is TRBV27 and J is TRBJ2-1; 10 bases line up with TRBD2. V trimming: 5 bases; J trimming: 4 bases; junction bases outside the gene matches: 8. The CDR3 has 16 residues. The V gene's germline CDR1 is MNHEY and CDR2 SMNVEV (reference sequence). The CDR3 DNA sequence: TGTGCCAGCAGTCCGCTAGCGGGAGAAGGGTACAATGAGCAGTTCTTC. It is translated as CASSPLAGEGYNEQFF.

The chain combines TRBV6-1 with TRBJ1-5, with 7 bases identical to TRBD1. V gave up 4 bases and J gave up 4 bases; unmatched junction bases: 10. In germline, CDR1 is MNHNS, CDR2 SASEGT. The CDR3 contains 16 residues. The CDR3 is CASSVLGTVSNQPQHF. CDR3 sequence (DNA): TGTGCCAGCAGTGTACTCGGGACAGTTTCTAATCAGCCCCAGCATTTT.

This chain links TRBV5-1 with TRBJ2-3; tentatively, D is TRBD2 (5 bases). V was shortened by 4 bases and J by 2 bases, with 17 bases between the two germline ends. The CDR3 contains 16 residues. Germline V gene lookup returns CDR1 SGHRS and CDR2 YFSETQ. The CDR3 nucleotides read TGCGCCAGCAGCCCCGCGGGCATCACGAACACAGATACGCAGTATTTT. Amino acid sequence: CASSPAGITNTDTQYF.

This chain uses TRBV30 with TRBJ2-7; weak D call: TRBD1 (6 bases). Trimming pared 6 bases from V and 4 bases from J, leaving 10 bases between. This CDR3 region has 11 residues. Germline CDR1 is GTSNPN and CDR2 is SVGIG (reference sequence). The CDR3 DNA is TGTGCCTGCAACAGGGCTTACGAGCAGTACTTC. This sequence encodes CACNRAYEQYF. The full variable domain, its missing parts supplied by reference TRBV30 and TRBJ2-7, is SQTIHQWPATLVQPVGSPLSLECTVEGTSNPNLYWYRQAAGRGLQLLFYSVGIGQISSEVPQNLSASRPQDRQFILSSKKLLLSDSGFYLCACNRAYEQYFGPGTRLTVT.

The chain recombines TRBV5-4 with TRBJ2-2; 9 bases are shared with TRBD2. Per germline, CDR1 SGHNT and CDR2 YYREEE (reference sequence). The length of the CDR3 is 20 residues. J lost 4 bases, V lost 3 bases, and 19 bases had no gene match. In nucleotides, the CDR3 is TGTGCCAGCAGCTATACGGTGGAGGGTTCGCTAGCGGGACGCACCGGGGAGCTGTTTTTT. Its protein product is CASSYTVEGSLAGRTGELFF.

The rearrangement uses TRBV5-6 and TRBJ1-5, with TRBD1 matching 8 bases. CDR1 SGHDT and CDR2 YYEEEE come from the germline V gene. The V segment lost 3 bases and the J segment 6 bases; nucleotides outside the gene matches: 5. The CDR3 spans 14 residues. The CDR3 DNA sequence: TGTGCCAGCAGCTCGACAGGGGTAGCTCAGCCCCAGCATTTT. Its translation is CASSSTGVAQPQHF.

The chain recombines TRBV28 with TRBJ1-2; maybe TRBD1 (5 bases). The CDR3 is 15 residues long. Germline CDR1 and CDR2: MDHEN and SYDVKM. Trimming stripped 6 bases from V and 4 bases from J, with 18 bases between. The CDR3 DNA reads as TGTGCCAGCAGACAGGACACGCGGGGTATCTATGGCTACACCTTC. Protein: CASRQDTRGIYGYTF.

This chain uses TRBV29-1 with TRBJ1-1; no clear D. The CDR3 has 9 amino acids. V shed 3 bases and J shed 8 bases, with 4 bases lying between them. CDR1 is SQVTM and CDR2 is ANQGSEA in the germline V gene. This CDR3 is CSVDREAFF. The CDR3 region has the DNA TGCAGCGTTGACAGAGAAGCTTTCTTT.

CDR3 loop: CASSLGGSSYNEQFF. In nucleotides, the CDR3 is TGTGCCAGCAGCTTAGGTGGGAGCTCCTACAATGAGCAGTTCTTC. This chain uses TRBV11-2 with TRBJ2-1, with a possible D match to TRBD2 (5 bases). Trimming took off 1 base at V and 0 bases at J, with 7 bases between the two ends. In germline, CDR1 is SGHAT, CDR2 FQNNGV. The CDR3 has 15 amino acids.

The rearrangement links TRBV6-2 or TRBV6-3 to TRBJ1-5; D is unclear. V was pared by 6 bases and J by 3 bases, with 12 bases between. CDR3 length: 14 residues. In germline, CDR1 is MNHEY, CDR2 SVGEGT. CDR3 region: CASSPHRLNQPQHF. In nucleotides, the CDR3 is TGTGCCAGCAGCCCCCATAGACTCAATCAGCCCCAGCATTTT.

This chain links TRBV5-6 with TRBJ2-7; D ambiguous. The CDR3 is 11 amino acids. Germline CDR1 SGHDT, CDR2 YYEEEE. V was clipped by 0 bases and J by 11 bases, with 9 bases between them. For the CDR3, the DNA is TGTGCCAGCAGCTTGGCGCAGGTGGAGTACTTC. This gives the protein CASSLAQVEYF.

The V and J genes are TRBV11-3 and TRBJ2-2; no definite D call. With 0 bases removed from V and 0 bases from J, the gap between germline ends came to 2 bases. Germline lookup yields CDR1 SGHNT and CDR2 YENEEA. This CDR3 has 14 amino acids. DNA of the CDR3: TGTGCCAGCAGCTTAGACACGAACACCGGGGAGCTGTTTTTT. This encodes CASSLDTNTGELFF.

The chain is built from TRBV5-1 and TRBJ1-1, with 8 bases fitting TRBD1. V gave up 4 bases and J gave up 0 bases; unmatched junction bases: 8. The CDR3 is 16 amino acids. Germline values: CDR1 SGHRS, CDR2 YFSETQ. CDR3 in amino acids: CASSQGTGRMNTEAFF. The CDR3 DNA reads TGCGCCAGCAGCCAAGGGACAGGACGAATGAACACTGAAGCTTTCTTT.